The source of this TCR beta chain is a study of blood T cell repertoires in COVID-19. In this sample, this clone turned up once. V lost 7 bases, J lost 0 bases, and 22 bases lay in between. This CDR3 contains 17 residues. CDR1 and CDR2 (germline): GTSNPN, SVGIG (reference sequence). Generated by immunoSEQ multiplex PCR, the TCRdb table keeps only in-frame clones and is missing some. The sample lists around 95,000 clones; approximately 90% were seen once. The chain couples TRBV30 to TRBJ2-1; D perhaps matches TRBD2 (6 bases). Material: peripheral blood. The origin of this receptor is a middle-aged man with acute or convalescent COVID-19. The CDR3, as DNA: TGTGCCTCGGAGTCGGGGGAGGTCAAAAGCTCCTACAATGAGCAGTTCTTC. Its translation is CASESGEVKSSYNEQFF.